This TCR beta chain came from a study of shared clonotypes between healthy human individuals. Background on the study: Each donor's CD8 memory used one plate, CD8 naive two, each CD4 subset three. Whole-study findings and limits: Among donors, sharing of clonotypes was expected to be affected by sequencing depth. Clonotypes not shared had lower generation probabilities than those common to all four donors.

On this clone itself: Its antigen remains unidentified.

Naive CD8 cells were CD45RO-negative, positively selected for CCR7, excluding terminally differentiated effector memory CD45RA+ cells. Sequencing was performed with immunoSEQ multiplex PCR; in TCRdb, only in-frame clones are kept and a portion is missing. Of about 610,000 clones detected, about 96% appear once; the ten largest clones hold more than 0.085%. The sequence was collected from a woman younger than 45 in good health. What was sequenced was naive CD8+ T cells sorted from blood.

Here the CDR3 reads CASEDPGPHRETQYF. CDR3 DNA sequence: TGTGCCAGCGAAGACCCGGGACCTCATCGGGAGACCCAGTACTTC. The rearrangement uses TRBV6-1 and TRBJ2-5; D is tentatively TRBD1 or TRBD2 (5 bases each). Germline CDR1 reads MNHNS; CDR2 reads SASEGT. This CDR3 contains 15 residues. The germline V and J ends were trimmed by 8 bases and 5 bases, with 21 bases remaining between them.